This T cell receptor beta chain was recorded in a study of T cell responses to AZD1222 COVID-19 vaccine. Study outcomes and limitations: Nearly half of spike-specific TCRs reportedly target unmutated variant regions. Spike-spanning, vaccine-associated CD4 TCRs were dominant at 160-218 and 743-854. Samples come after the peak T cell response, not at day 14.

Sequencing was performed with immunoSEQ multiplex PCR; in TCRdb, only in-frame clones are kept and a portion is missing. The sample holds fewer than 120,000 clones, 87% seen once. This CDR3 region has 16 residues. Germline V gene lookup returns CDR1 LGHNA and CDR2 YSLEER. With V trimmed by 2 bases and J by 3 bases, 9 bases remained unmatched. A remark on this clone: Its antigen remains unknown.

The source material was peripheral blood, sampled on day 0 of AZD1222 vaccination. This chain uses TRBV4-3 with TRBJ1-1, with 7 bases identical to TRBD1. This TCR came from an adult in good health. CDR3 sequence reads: CASSQWDRFTDTEAFF. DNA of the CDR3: TGCGCCAGCAGCCAATGGGACAGATTTACGGACACTGAAGCTTTCTTT.